A single sample is the source of the 22 T cell receptor beta chains below, sequenced in a study of blood T cells in healthy people across ages. A J-beta primer mix and a sample-barcoded 5' primer were used in a second PCR of about 6 to 12 cycles. Via MiXCR, TCRdb re-called the 5' RACE reads, giving one row per CDR3 protein. The sample shows about 780,000 distinct CDR3 sequences, 46% of them seen only once. The sample comprised blood. The receptors stem from a man older than 75 in good health.

The chain couples TRBV9 to TRBJ2-7; possibly TRBD2 for D (5 bases). V lost 1 base, J lost 4 bases, and 15 bases lay in between. Germline lookup yields CDR1 SGDLS and CDR2 YYNGEE. The CDR3 extends over 15 amino acids. CDR3 region: CASSVLVGVGYEQYF. The CDR3 DNA follows: TGTGCCAGCAGCGTACTAGTGGGAGTAGGTTACGAGCAGTACTTC.

At least ten counts were recorded for this clonotype. The chain links TRBV28 to TRBJ2-7; 12 bases fit TRBD2. The CDR3 extends over 14 amino acids. The V gene's germline CDR1 is MDHEN and CDR2 SYDVKM. V trimming: 8 bases; J trimming: 2 bases; junction bases outside the gene matches: 4. CDR3 DNA: TGTGCCAGCCGGAGGACTAGCGGGACCTACGAGCAGTACTTC. Translation: CASRRTSGTYEQYF.

In this sample, this clonotype turned up a few times. This chain connects TRBV29-1 to TRBJ2-1, with D possibly called TRBD1 or TRBD2 (5 bases each). The CDR3 runs 15 residues. V lost 2 bases, J lost 4 bases, and 15 bases lay in between. Germline CDR1 is SQVTM and CDR2 is ANQGSEA. Here the CDR3 DNA reads TGCAGCGTTGAACTGGGGTCTTGGGGGTACAATGAGCAGTTCTTC. Its protein is CSVELGSWGYNEQFF.

The chain carries TRBV5-1 and TRBJ2-1; tentatively, D is TRBD1 or TRBD2 (5 bases each). CDR1 and CDR2 (germline): SGHRS, YFSETQ. This CDR3 has 16 residues. V lost 1 base to trimming and J lost 0 bases, with 11 bases between them. CDR3: CASSLLARGSYNEQFF. In nucleotides, the CDR3 is TGCGCCAGCAGCTTGTTAGCGAGGGGCTCCTACAATGAGCAGTTCTTC.

This clonotype showed up many times. CDR3 region: CASSPGPGYEQYF. In DNA form, the CDR3 reads TGTGCCAGTAGTCCGGGACCTGGCTACGAGCAGTACTTC. The J gene is TRBJ2-7, the V gene TRBV19; D might be TRBD1 or TRBD2, each matching 5 bases. CDR1 and CDR2 (germline): LNHDA, SQIVND (reference sequence). V was trimmed by 5 bases and J by 3 bases, leaving 11 bases between them. The length of the CDR3 is 13 residues.

The CDR3 sequence: CAISDLGGSSYNEQFF. The CDR3 DNA is TGTGCCATCAGTGATCTGGGAGGATCGTCCTACAATGAGCAGTTCTTC. The V and J genes are TRBV10-3 and TRBJ2-1; D possibly corresponds to TRBD2 (6 bases). Germline lookup yields CDR1 ENHRY and CDR2 SYGVKD. The CDR3 covers 16 residues. V was trimmed by 3 bases and J by 1 base, leaving 13 bases between them.

This chain links TRBV11-2 with TRBJ2-1, with 8 bases fitting TRBD2. The closer fit of TRBJ2-7 to the DNA end suggests the J call may be wrong. CDR3 length: 15 residues. Germline CDR1 is SGHAT and CDR2 is FQNNGV. The CDR3 bases are TGTGCCAGCAGCTTAGATAGCGGGAACCACAATGAGCAGTACTTC. Translated, it gives CASSLDSGNHNEQYF.

The chain recombines TRBV4-3 with TRBJ2-2, with 7 bases aligning to TRBD1. The J segment lost 4 bases and the V segment lost 5 bases, leaving 4 bases of the junction unmatched. The CDR3 sequence is 14 residues long. Germline CDR1 is LGHNA and CDR2 is YSLEER. The CDR3, as DNA: TGCGCCAGCAGCGCAGGGGGTTTCACCGGGGAGCTGTTTTTT. Amino acids: CASSAGGFTGELFF.

The sample holds one count of this clonotype. This may be a read error, as it is one base from a much larger clone. The genes are TRBV5-1 and TRBJ2-1, with 9 bases aligning to TRBD2. Germline V CDR1 and CDR2: SGHRS, YFSETQ. The CDR3 consists of 17 residues. This CDR3 is CASGFPISGSSYNEQFF. CDR3 coding DNA: TGCGCCAGCGGCTTTCCCATTAGCGGGAGCTCCTACAATGAGCAGTTCTTC.

This chain links TRBV20-1 with TRBJ2-5; D is perhaps TRBD2 (5 bases). CDR3 length: 14 amino acids. CDR1 is DFQATT and CDR2 is SNEGSKA in the germline V gene (reference sequence). Trimming pared 5 bases from V and 0 bases from J, leaving 13 bases between. The CDR3 region has the DNA TGCAGTGCTGCCGGACTTCAGTACCAAGAGACCCAGTACTTC. It specifies CSAAGLQYQETQYF.

CDR3 bases: TGTGCCAGCAGCTTAGGTCTGCTAGCGGGCCGTACCTACAATGAGCAGTTCTTC. This translates into CASSLGLLAGRTYNEQFF. The V gene is TRBV7-2, the J gene TRBJ2-1, with 8 bases matching TRBD2. Germline CDR1 and CDR2: SGHTA and FQGNSA. V was clipped by 1 base and J by 2 bases; unmatched bases: 10. The CDR3 is 18 amino acids.

CDR3 loop: CASSPRGTALNSPLHF. For the CDR3, the DNA is TGTGCCAGCAGTCCAAGGGGGACAGCCCTCAATTCACCCCTCCACTTT. The chain combines TRBV6-2 or TRBV6-3 with TRBJ1-6, with 7 bases aligning to TRBD1. Per the germline V gene, CDR1 is MNHEY and CDR2 is SVGEGT. This CDR3 region has 16 residues. V lost 5 bases, J lost 7 bases, and 11 bases stayed unmatched.

The J gene is TRBJ1-5, the V gene TRBV6-5; no definite D call. Per germline, CDR1 MNHEY and CDR2 SVGAGI. Trimming removed 5 bases from V and 4 bases from J, with 15 bases in between. The CDR3 is 15 amino acids. DNA of the CDR3: TGTGCCAGCAGTCCCCTGGCAGAAATAAATCAGCCCCAGCATTTT. It yields the protein CASSPLAEINQPQHF.

This clonotype was counted a few times. The chain recombines TRBV11-3 with TRBJ2-7, with 10 bases that match TRBD2. CDR1 is SGHNT, CDR2 YENEEA, per germline. The V segment lost 4 bases and the J segment 5 bases; nucleotides outside the gene matches: 5. The CDR3 extends over 14 amino acids. The CDR3 region is CASSWASGRDEQYF. The CDR3 DNA reads TGTGCCAGCAGCTGGGCTAGCGGGAGAGACGAGCAGTACTTC.

The V gene is TRBV28, the J gene TRBJ2-5; 13 nucleotides agree with TRBD2. The end of the DNA fits TRBJ2-7 better, so the J call may be wrong. The CDR3 loop spans 14 amino acids. Germline CDR1 and CDR2: MDHEN and SYDVKM. The CDR3: CASRRTSGSFEQYF. The CDR3 DNA reads TGTGCCAGCAGAAGGACTAGCGGGAGCTTCGAGCAGTACTTC.

The CDR3 DNA sequence: TGTGCCAGCAGCGAGTACAGGGACAGCACAGATACGCAGTATTTT. Translation gives CASSEYRDSTDTQYF. The chain joins TRBV7-7 to TRBJ2-3, with D perhaps TRBD1 (6 bases). V dropped 5 bases and J dropped 0 bases, with 12 bases sitting between them. The CDR3 is made up of 15 amino acids. Germline loops: CDR1 SSHAT, CDR2 FNYEAQ (reference sequence). The complete variable domain, with remaining parts taken from reference TRBV7-7 and TRBJ2-3, reads GAGVSQSPRYKVTKRGQDVTLRCDPISSHATLYWYQQALGQGPEFLTYFNYEAQPDKSGLPSDRFSAERPEGSISTLTIQRTEQRDSAMYRCASSEYRDSTDTQYFGPGTRLTVL.

The CDR3 reads CASSLEPGRGEKLFF. As DNA, the CDR3 is TGTGCCAGCAGCTTGGAACCAGGAAGAGGGGAAAAACTGTTTTTT. The chain uses TRBV5-4 and TRBJ1-4; no reliable D call. The CDR3 contains 15 residues. V was clipped by 0 bases and J by 8 bases, with 14 bases between them. Germline CDR1 reads SGHNT; CDR2 reads YYREEE (reference sequence).

As concerns this clonotype: One end of the junction varies from germline; a read error may be responsible. This chain joins TRBV20-1 and TRBJ2-7, with D maybe TRBD1 (6 bases). The J call may be faulty, since TRBJ2-5 better matches the DNA end. Germline values: CDR1 DFQATT, CDR2 SNEGSKA (reference sequence). This CDR3 contains 14 residues. This CDR3 reads CSARYGTNHETQYF. Here the CDR3 DNA reads TGCAGTGCTAGATATGGGACAAACCACGAGACCCAGTACTTC.

This clonotype was observed at least ten times. The chain carries TRBV5-1 and TRBJ2-1, with a possible D match to TRBD2 (6 bases). Germline V gene lookup returns CDR1 SGHRS and CDR2 YFSETQ. The CDR3 has 14 residues. V was clipped by 4 bases and J by 1 base, with 9 bases between them. The CDR3 nucleotides read TGCGCCAGCAGCACGGGAGTTTCCTACAATGAGCAGTTCTTC. As protein: CASSTGVSYNEQFF.

This clonotype was found many times. The chain joins TRBV5-5 to TRBJ2-7; perhaps TRBD1 as D (6 bases). The CDR3 length is 12 residues. The germline V and J ends were trimmed by 4 bases and 2 bases, with 7 bases remaining between them. Germline V lookup: CDR1 SGHKS, CDR2 YYEKEE (reference sequence). DNA of the CDR3: TGTGCCAGCAGCAGGACAGCCTACGAGCAGTACTTC. Translating gives CASSRTAYEQYF.

This sequence joins TRBV12-3 or TRBV12-4 and TRBJ1-2; the D gene is possibly TRBD1 (5 bases). V shed 1 base and J shed 6 bases, with 15 bases lying between them. The CDR3 has 15 amino acids. The CDR3 DNA reads TGTGCCAGCAGTTTAGTTTTCGGGACCGACAATGGCTACACCTTC. It translates to CASSLVFGTDNGYTF.

The V and J genes are TRBV20-1 and TRBJ2-3; tentatively, D is TRBD2 (6 bases). Germline loops: CDR1 DFQATT, CDR2 SNEGSKA (reference sequence). The V gene lost 3 bases and the J gene lost 5 bases, with 12 bases spanning the gap. This CDR3 region has 13 residues. CDR3 sequence reads: CSARGRGKDTQYF. The CDR3 region has the DNA TGCAGTGCTAGGGGACGGGGGAAAGATACGCAGTATTTT.